The subject of this entry is one TCR beta chain. Its antigen is unidentified. These data belong to a study of T cell repertoires in cytomegalovirus infection. Whole-study context: Indicated by public TCR beta signatures were CMV infection and matching HLA type. Whole-study results and caveats: Cumulative frequency (of public TCR beta family members) identified carriers of CMV plus the relevant HLA. In two of eight donors, the top clonotype was HLA-C-restricted CMV-specific.

Trimming removed 4 bases from V and 3 bases from J, with 13 bases in between. The CDR3 sequence is 14 residues long. Germline V gene data show CDR1 as SEHNR and CDR2 as FQNEAQ (reference sequence). TCRdb reanalysed the reads using MiXCR and keeps one entry per CDR3 protein. In the table there are around 500,000 distinct CDR3 sequences, about 42% of which are singletons. The material was cultured PBMCs, obtained from culture after CMV antigen stimulation. The receptor was isolated from a human donor in good health (CMV status not recorded). Some clones in this sample may be carry-over from other donors' samples. V usage is TRBV7-9 and J usage is TRBJ2-7, with D possibly TRBD1 on 5 matching bases. The CDR3 DNA is TGTGCCAGCAGCTACCGCGGCAGGGTCTACGAGCAGTACTTC. Translation: CASSYRGRVYEQYF.